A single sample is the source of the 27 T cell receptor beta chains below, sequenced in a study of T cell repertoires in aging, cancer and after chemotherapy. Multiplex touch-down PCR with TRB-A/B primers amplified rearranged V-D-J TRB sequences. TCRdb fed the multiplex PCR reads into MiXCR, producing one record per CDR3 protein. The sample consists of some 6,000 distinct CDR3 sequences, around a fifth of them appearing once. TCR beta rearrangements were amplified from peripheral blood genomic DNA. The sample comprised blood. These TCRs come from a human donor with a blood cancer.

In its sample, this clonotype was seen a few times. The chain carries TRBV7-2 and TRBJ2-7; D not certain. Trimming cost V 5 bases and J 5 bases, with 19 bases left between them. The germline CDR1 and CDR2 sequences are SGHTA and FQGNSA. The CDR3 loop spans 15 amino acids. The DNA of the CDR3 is TGTGCCAGCAGCCCCCGGGTCAAAAAAACCCACGAGCAGTACTTC. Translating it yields CASSPRVKKTHEQYF.

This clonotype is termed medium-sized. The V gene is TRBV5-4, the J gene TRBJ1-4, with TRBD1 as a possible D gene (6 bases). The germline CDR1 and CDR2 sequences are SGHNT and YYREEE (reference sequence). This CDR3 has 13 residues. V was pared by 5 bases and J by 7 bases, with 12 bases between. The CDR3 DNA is TGTGCCAGCAGTGGACAGAGGGGTGAAAAACTGTTTTTT. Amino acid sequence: CASSGQRGEKLFF.

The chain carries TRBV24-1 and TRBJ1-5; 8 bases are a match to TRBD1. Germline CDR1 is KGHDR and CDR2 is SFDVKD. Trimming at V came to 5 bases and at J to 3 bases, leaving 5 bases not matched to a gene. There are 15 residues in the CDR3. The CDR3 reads CATSAQGAYNQPQHF. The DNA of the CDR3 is TGTGCCACCAGTGCCCAGGGGGCTTACAATCAGCCCCAGCATTTT.

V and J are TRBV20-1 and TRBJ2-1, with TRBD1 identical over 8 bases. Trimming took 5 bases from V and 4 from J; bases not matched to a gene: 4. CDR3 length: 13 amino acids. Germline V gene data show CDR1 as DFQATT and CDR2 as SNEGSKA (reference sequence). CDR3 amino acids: CSAGRQGYNEQFF. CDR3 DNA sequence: TGCAGTGCTGGCCGACAGGGGTACAATGAGCAGTTCTTC.

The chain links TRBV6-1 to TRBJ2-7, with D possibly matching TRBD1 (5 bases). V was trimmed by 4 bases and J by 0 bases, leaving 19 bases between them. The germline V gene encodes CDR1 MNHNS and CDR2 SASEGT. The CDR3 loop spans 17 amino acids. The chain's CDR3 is CASSGLGQGWGSYEQYF. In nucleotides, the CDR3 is TGTGCCAGCAGTGGACTCGGTCAGGGATGGGGCTCCTACGAGCAGTACTTC.

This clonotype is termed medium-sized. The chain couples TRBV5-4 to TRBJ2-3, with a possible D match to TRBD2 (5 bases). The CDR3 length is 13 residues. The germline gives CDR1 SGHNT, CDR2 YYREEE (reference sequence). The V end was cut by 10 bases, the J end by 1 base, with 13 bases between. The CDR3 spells CAFSRRGTDTQYF. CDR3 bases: TGTGCCTTCAGCAGGCGGGGCACAGATACGCAGTATTTT. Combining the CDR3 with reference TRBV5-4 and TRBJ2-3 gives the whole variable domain ETGVTQSPTHLIKTRGQQVTLRCSSQSGHNTVSWYQQALGQGPQFIFQYYREEENGRGNFPPRFSGLQFPNYSSELNVNALELDDSALYLCAFSRRGTDTQYFGPGTRLTVL.

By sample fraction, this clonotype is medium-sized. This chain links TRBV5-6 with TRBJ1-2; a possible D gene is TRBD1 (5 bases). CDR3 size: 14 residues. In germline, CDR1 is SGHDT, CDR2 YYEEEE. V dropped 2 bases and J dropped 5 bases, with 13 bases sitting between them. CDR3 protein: CASSLSGPFYGYTF. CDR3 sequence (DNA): TGTGCCAGCAGCTTATCAGGGCCCTTTTATGGCTACACCTTC. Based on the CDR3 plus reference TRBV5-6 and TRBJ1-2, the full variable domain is DAGVTQSPTHLIKTRGQQVTLRCSPKSGHDTVSWYQQALGQGPQFIFQYYEEEERQRGNFPDRFSGHQFPNYSSELNVNALLLGDSALYLCASSLSGPFYGYTFGSGTRLTVV.

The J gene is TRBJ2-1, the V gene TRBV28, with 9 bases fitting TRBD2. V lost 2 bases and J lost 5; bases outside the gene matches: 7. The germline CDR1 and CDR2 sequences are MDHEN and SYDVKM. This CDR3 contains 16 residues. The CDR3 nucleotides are TGTGCCAGCAGTTTAACGGGGCTAGCGGGAAACAATGAGCAGTTCTTC. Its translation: CASSLTGLAGNNEQFF.

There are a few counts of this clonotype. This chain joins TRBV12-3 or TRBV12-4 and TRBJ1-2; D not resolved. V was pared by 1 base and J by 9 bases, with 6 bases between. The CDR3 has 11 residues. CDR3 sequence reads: CASSLGRSYTF. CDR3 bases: TGTGCCAGCAGTTTAGGCCGAAGCTACACCTTC.

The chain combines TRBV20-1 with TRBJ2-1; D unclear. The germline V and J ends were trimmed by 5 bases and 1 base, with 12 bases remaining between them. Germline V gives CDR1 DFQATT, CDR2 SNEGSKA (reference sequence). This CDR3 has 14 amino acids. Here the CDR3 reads CSAPSETSYNEQFF. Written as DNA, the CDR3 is TGCAGTGCTCCCTCGGAGACGTCCTACAATGAGCAGTTCTTC.

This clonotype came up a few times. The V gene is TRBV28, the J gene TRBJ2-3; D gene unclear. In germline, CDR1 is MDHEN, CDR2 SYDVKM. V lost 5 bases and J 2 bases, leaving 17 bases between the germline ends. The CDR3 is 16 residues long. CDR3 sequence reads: CASSERTRKLTDTQYF. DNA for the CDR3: TGTGCCAGCAGTGAGAGGACCAGGAAACTCACAGATACGCAGTATTTT.

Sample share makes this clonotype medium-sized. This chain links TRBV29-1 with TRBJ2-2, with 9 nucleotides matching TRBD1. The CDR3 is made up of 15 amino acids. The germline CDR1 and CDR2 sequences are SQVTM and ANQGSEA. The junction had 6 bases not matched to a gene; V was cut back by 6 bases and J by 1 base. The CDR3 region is CSVEKDRGNTGELFF. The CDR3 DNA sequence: TGCAGCGTCGAAAAGGACAGGGGGAACACCGGGGAGCTGTTTTTT.

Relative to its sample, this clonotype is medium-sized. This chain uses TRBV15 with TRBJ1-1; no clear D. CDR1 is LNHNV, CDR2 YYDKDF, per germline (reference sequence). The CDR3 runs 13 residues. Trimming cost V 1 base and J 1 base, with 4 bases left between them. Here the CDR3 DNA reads TGTGCCACCAGCAGAGGTTGGAACACTGAAGCTTTCTTT. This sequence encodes CATSRGWNTEAFF.

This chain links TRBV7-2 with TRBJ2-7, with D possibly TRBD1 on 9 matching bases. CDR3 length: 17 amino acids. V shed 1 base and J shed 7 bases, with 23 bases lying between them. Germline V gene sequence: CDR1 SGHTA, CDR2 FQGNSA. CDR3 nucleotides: TGTGCCAGCAGCTTAGGGCCGGGGGGGACAGGGTCGTGGGAGCAGTACTTC. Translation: CASSLGPGGTGSWEQYF. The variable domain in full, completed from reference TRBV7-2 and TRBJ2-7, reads GAGVSQSPSNKVTEKGKDVELRCDPISGHTALYWYRQSLGQGLEFLIYFQGNSAPDKSGLPSDRFSAERTGGSVSTLTIQRTQQEDSAVYLCASSLGPGGTGSWEQYFGPGTRLTVT.

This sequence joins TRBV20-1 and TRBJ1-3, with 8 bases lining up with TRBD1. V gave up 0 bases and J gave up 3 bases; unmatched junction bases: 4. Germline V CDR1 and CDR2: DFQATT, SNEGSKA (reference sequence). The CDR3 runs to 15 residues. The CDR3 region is CSARDRTGSGNTIYF. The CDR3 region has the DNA TGCAGTGCTAGAGATCGGACAGGGAGTGGAAACACCATATATTTT.

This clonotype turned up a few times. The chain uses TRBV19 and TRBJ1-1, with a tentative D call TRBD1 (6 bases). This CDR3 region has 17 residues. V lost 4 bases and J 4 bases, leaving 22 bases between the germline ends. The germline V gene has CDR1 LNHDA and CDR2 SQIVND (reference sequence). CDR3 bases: TGTGCCAGTAGTAGGGGGTGGACAGACGGATTACTCACTGAAGCTTTCTTT. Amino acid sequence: CASSRGWTDGLLTEAFF.

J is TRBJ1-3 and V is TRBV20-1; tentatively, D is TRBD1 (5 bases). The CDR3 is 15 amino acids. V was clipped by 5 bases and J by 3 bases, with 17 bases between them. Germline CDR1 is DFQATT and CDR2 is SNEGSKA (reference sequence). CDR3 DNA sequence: TGCAGTGCTCCCGATGGGGGGTATGGTGGAAACACCATATATTTT. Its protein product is CSAPDGGYGGNTIYF.

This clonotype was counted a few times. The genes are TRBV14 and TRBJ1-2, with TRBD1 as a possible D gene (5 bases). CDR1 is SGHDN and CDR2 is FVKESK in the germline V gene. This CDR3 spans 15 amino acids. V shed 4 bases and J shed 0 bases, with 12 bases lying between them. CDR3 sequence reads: CASSLPGATNYGYTF. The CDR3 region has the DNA TGTGCCAGCAGCCTTCCCGGGGCTACTAACTATGGCTACACCTTC. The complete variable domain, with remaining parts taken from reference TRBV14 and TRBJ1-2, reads EAGVTQFPSHSVIEKGQTVTLRCDPISGHDNLYWYRRVMGKEIKFLLHFVKESKQDESGMPNNRFLAERTGGTYSTLKVQPAELEDSGVYFCASSLPGATNYGYTFGSGTRLTVV.

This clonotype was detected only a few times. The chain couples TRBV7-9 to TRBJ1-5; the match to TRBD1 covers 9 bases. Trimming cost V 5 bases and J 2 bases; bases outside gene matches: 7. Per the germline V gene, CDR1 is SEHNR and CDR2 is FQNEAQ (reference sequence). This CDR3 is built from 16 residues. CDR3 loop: CASSRIGQGRNQPQHF. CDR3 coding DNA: TGTGCCAGCAGCCGAATTGGACAGGGGCGCAATCAGCCCCAGCATTTT.

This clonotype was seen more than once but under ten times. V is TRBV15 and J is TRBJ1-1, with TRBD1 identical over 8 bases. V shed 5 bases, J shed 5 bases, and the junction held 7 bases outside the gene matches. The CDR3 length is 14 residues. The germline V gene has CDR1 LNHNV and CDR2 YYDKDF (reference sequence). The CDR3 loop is CATSGGDRWTEAFF. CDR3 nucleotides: TGTGCCACCAGCGGGGGGGACAGGTGGACTGAAGCTTTCTTT.

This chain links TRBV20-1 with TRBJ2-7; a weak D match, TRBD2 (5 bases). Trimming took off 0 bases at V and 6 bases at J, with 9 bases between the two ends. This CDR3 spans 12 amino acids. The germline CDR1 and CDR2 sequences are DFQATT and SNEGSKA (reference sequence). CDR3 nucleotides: TGCAGTGCTAGAGATCGGGATACCGAGCAGTACTTC. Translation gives CSARDRDTEQYF.

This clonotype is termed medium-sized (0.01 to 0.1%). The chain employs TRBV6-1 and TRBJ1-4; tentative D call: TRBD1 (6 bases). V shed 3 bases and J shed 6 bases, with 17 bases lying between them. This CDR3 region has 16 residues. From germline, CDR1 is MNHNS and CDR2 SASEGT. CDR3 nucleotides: TGTGCCAGCAGTGATTACGCGACAGGATCTCATGAAAAACTGTTTTTT. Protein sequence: CASSDYATGSHEKLFF.

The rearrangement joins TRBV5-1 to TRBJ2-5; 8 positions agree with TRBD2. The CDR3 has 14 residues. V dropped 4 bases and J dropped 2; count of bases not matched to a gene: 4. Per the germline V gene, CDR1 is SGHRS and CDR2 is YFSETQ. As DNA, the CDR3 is TGCGCCAGCAGCCCTGGGACTAGGCAAGAGACCCAGTACTTC. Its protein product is CASSPGTRQETQYF.

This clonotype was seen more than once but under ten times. Here the CDR3 reads CASSPYSSYNEQFF. The CDR3, as DNA: TGTGCCAGCAGCCCCTATAGCTCCTACAATGAGCAGTTCTTC. The genes are TRBV7-2 and TRBJ2-1; no reliable D call. The CDR3 length is 14 residues. V lost 5 bases, J lost 0 bases, and 8 bases lay in between. Germline V lookup: CDR1 SGHTA, CDR2 FQGNSA. Full variable domain (missing parts from reference TRBV7-2 and TRBJ2-1): GAGVSQSPSNKVTEKGKDVELRCDPISGHTALYWYRQSLGQGLEFLIYFQGNSAPDKSGLPSDRFSAERTGGSVSTLTIQRTQQEDSAVYLCASSPYSSYNEQFFGPGTRLTVL.

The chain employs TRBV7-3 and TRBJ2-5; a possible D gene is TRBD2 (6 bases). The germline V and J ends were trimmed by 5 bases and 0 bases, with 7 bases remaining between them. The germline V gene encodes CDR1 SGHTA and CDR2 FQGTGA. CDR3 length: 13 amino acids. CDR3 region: CASSREHQETQYF. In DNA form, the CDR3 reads TGTGCCAGCAGCCGGGAGCACCAAGAGACCCAGTACTTC.

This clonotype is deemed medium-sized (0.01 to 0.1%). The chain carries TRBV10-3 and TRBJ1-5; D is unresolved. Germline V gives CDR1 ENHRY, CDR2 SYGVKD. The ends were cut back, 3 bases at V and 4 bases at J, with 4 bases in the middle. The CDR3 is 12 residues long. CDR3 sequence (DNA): TGTGCCATCAGTGACAGTAATCAGCCCCAGCATTTT. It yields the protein CAISDSNQPQHF.

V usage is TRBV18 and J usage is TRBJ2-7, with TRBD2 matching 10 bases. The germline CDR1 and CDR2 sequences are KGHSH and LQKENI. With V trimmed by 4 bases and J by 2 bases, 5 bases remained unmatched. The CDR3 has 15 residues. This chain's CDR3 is CASSLLAGAPYEQYF. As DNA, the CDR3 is TGTGCCAGCTCACTGCTAGCGGGAGCGCCCTACGAGCAGTACTTC.